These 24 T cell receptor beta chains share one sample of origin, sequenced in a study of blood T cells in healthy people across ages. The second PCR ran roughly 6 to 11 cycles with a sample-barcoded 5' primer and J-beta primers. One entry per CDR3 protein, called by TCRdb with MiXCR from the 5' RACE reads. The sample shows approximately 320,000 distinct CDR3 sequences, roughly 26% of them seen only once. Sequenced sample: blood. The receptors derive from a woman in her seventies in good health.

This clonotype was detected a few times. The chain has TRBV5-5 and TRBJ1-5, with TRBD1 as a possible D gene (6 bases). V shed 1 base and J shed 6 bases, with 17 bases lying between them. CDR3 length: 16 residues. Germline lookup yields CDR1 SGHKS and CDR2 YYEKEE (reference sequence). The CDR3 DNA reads TGTGCCAGCAGCTTGTATTTTACAGGGTTAAGTCAGCCCCAGCATTTT. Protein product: CASSLYFTGLSQPQHF.

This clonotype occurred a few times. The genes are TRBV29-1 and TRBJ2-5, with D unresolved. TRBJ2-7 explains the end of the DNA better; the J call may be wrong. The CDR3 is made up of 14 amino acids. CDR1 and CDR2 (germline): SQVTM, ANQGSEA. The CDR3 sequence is CSVDRATIPYEQYF. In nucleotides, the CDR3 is TGCAGCGTTGATCGGGCTACCATCCCCTACGAGCAGTACTTC.

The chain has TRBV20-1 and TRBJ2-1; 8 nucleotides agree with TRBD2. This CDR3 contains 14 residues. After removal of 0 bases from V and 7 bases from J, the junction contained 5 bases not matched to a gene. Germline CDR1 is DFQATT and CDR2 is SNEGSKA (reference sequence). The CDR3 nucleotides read TGCAGTGCTAGAGATCGGGAGGGCCGGAATGAGCAGTTCTTC. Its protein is CSARDREGRNEQFF.

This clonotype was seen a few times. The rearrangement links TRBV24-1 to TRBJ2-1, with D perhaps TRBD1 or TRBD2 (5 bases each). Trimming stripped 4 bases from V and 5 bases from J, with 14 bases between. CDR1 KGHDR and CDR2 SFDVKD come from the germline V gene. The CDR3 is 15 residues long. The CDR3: CATSDPTGPDNEQFF. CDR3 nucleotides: TGTGCCACCAGTGACCCCACGGGACCGGACAATGAGCAGTTCTTC.

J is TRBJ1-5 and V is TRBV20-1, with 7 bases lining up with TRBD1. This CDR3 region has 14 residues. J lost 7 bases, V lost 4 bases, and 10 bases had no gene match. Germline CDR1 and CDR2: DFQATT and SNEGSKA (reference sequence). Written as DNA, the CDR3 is TGCAGTGCTACTGTGACAGGGACGAACCAGCCCCAGCATTTT. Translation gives CSATVTGTNQPQHF.

The CDR3 sequence is CASKRTGDYEQYF. The CDR3 bases are TGTGCCAGCAAACGGACAGGGGACTACGAGCAGTACTTC. This chain links TRBV25-1 with TRBJ2-7; 9 nucleotides agree with TRBD1. Germline-derived CDR1 and CDR2 are MGHDK and SYGVNS. The CDR3 is 13 amino acids. The J segment lost 3 bases and the V segment lost 7 bases, leaving 4 bases of the junction unmatched.

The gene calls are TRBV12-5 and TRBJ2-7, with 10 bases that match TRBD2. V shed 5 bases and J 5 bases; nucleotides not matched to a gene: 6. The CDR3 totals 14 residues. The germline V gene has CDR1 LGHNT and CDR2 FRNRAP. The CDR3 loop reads CASGAGTSEHEQYF. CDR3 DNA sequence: TGTGCTAGTGGTGCCGGGACTAGCGAACACGAGCAGTACTTC.

CDR3 protein: CASSPRLRAPNSYEQYF. As DNA, the CDR3 is TGTGCCAGCAGTCCCCGCCTCCGAGCGCCTAACTCCTACGAGCAGTACTTC. The chain employs TRBV28 and TRBJ2-7; D unclear. V gave up 5 bases and J gave up 0 bases, with 20 bases separating them. CDR1 and CDR2 from the germline V gene are MDHEN and SYDVKM. The CDR3 totals 17 residues.

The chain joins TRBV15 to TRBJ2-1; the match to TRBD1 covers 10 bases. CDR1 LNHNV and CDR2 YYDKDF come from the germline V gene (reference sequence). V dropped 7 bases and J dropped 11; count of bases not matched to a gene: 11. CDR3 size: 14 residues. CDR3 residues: CATNTGTGVPKQFF. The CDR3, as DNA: TGTGCCACCAACACCGGGACAGGGGTCCCCAAGCAGTTCTTC.

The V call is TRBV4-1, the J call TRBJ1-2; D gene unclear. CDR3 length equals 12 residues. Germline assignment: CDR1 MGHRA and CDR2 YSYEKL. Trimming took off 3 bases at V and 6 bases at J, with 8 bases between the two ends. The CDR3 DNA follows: TGCGCCAGCAGCCACCTCAGAAATGGCTACACCTTC. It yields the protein CASSHLRNGYTF.

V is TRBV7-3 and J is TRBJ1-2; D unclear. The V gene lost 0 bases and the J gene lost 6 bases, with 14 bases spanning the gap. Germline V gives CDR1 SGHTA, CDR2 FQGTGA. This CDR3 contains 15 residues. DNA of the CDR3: TGTGCCAGCAGCTTAACAGGGATGGGATCGGATGGCTACACCTTC. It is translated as CASSLTGMGSDGYTF.

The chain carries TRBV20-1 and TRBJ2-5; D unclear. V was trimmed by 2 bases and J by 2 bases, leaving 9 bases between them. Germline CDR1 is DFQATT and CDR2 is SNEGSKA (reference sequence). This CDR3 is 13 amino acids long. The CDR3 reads CSARLPPQETQYF. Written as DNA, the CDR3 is TGCAGTGCTAGACTTCCTCCTCAAGAGACCCAGTACTTC.

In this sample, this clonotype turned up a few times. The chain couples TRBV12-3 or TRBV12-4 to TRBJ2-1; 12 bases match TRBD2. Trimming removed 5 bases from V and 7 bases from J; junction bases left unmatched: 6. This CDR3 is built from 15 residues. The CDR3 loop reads CASSPRTSGKNEQFF. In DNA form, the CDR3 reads TGTGCCAGCAGTCCACGGACTAGCGGGAAGAATGAGCAGTTCTTC.

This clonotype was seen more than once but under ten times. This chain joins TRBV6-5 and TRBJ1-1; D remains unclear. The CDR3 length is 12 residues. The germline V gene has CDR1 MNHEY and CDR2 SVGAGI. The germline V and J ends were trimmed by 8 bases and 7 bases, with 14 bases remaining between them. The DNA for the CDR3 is TGTGCCAGCGGGATAGGGCTTAGTGAAGCTTTCTTT. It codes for CASGIGLSEAFF.

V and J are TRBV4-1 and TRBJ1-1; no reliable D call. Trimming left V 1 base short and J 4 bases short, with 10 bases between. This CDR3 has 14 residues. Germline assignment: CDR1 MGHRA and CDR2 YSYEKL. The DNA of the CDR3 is TGCGCCAGCAGCCAAGTGTCGGTGGGCACTGAAGCTTTCTTT. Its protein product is CASSQVSVGTEAFF.

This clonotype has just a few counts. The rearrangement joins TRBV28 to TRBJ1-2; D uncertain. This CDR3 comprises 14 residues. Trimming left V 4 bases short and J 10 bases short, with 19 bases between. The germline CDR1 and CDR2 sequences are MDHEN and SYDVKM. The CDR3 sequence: CASSSSGSPRIYTF. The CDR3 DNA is TGTGCCAGCAGTTCATCGGGGAGCCCCAGGATCTACACCTTC.

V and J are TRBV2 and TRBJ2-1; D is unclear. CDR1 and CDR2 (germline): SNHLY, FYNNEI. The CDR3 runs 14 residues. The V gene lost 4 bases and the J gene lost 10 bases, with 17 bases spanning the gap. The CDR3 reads CASSGNRPSAEQFF. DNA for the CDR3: TGTGCCAGCAGTGGCAACAGACCCTCAGCGGAGCAGTTCTTC.

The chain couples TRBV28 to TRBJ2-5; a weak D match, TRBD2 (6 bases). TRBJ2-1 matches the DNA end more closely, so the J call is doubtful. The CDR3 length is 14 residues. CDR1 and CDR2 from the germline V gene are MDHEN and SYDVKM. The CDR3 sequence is CASTTPGGRNEQFF. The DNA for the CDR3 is TGTGCCAGCACCACCCCAGGAGGGCGCAATGAGCAGTTCTTC.

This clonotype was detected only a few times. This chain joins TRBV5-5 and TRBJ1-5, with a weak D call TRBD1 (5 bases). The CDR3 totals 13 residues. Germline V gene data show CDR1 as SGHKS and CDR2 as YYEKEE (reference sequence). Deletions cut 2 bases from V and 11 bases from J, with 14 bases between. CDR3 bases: TGTGCCAGCAGCTTCTTCCGGGACTCGACCCAGCATTTT. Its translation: CASSFFRDSTQHF.

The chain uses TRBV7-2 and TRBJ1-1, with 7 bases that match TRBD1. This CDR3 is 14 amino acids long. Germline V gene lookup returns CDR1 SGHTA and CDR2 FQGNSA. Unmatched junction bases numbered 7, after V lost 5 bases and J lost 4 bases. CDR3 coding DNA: TGTGCCAGCAGCGTAACAGGGGCGAGCACTGAAGCTTTCTTT. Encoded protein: CASSVTGASTEAFF.

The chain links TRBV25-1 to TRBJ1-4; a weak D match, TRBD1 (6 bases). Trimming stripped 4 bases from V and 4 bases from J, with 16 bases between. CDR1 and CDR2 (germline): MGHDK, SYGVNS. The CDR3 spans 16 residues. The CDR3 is CASSARSGVFNEKLFF. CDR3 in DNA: TGTGCCAGCAGTGCTAGGTCAGGGGTTTTTAATGAAAAACTGTTTTTT.

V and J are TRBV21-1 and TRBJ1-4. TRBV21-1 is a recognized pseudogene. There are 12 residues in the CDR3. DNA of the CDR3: TGTGCCAGCGGTCGACGGGTTGAAAAACTGTTTTTT. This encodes CASGRRVEKLFF.

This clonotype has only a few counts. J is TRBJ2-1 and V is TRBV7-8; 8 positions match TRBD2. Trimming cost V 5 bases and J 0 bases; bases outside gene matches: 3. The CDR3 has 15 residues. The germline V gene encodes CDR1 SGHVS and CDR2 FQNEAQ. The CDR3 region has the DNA TGTGCCAGCAGCATTAGCGGGACCTCCTACAATGAGCAGTTCTTC. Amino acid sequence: CASSISGTSYNEQFF. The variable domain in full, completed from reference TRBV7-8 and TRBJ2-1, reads GAGVSQSPRYKVAKRGQDVALRCDPISGHVSLFWYQQALGQGPEFLTYFQNEAQLDKSGLPSDRFFAERPEGSVSTLKIQRTQQEDSAVYLCASSISGTSYNEQFFGPGTRLTVL.

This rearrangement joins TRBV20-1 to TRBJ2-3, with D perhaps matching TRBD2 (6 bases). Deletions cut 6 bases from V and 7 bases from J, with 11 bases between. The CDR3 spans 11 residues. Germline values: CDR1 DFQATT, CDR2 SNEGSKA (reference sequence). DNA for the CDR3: TGCAGTGCGATTGGGGGGAATACGCAGTATTTT. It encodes CSAIGGNTQYF.